A single T cell receptor beta chain is shown here with its context. CDR3 size: 14 residues. Between the trimmed V and J ends, which lost 3 bases and 3 bases, there was a span of 12 bases. Germline loops: CDR1 SGHKS, CDR2 YYEKEE (reference sequence). In the original processing: Quantification of nucleated cells was approximated via reference gene primer amplification. TCRdb keeps only in-frame clones here, not all; method: immunoSEQ multiplex PCR. D and trimming were read from the DNA, whereas the V and J calls and clone size are those reported in that table. The sample yields tens of thousands of clones, around 88% seen once. The sample belongs to a study of blood T cell repertoires in COVID-19. Study-level background: The United States, Italy and Spain were the sources of the acute and convalescent COVID-19 samples. T cells, B-cell-depleted T cells, or PBMCs supplied cDNA or gDNA.

The gene calls are TRBV5-5 and TRBJ1-1; D is possibly TRBD1 (6 bases). This clonotype originated in a man in his 60s with acute or convalescent COVID-19. Specimen: peripheral blood. The CDR3 sequence is CASSSIQGYTEAFF. The CDR3 region has the DNA TGTGCCAGCAGCTCTATACAGGGATACACTGAAGCTTTCTTT.